These 18 T cell receptor beta chains share one sample of origin, sequenced in a study of OX40 agonist ivuxolimab in advanced cancers. TCRdb keeps only in-frame clones here, not all; method: immunoSEQ multiplex PCR. The data show tens of thousands of clones, around 87% seen once. The material was CD4+ or CD8+ T cells sorted from blood, obtained in a trial of the OX40 agonist ivuxolimab. The receptor set was obtained from an adult with an advanced solid tumor such as melanoma, head and neck, liver or kidney cancer.

CDR3 region: CASRSGRANTEAFF. The CDR3 DNA reads TGTGCCAGCAGGTCCGGGCGGGCAAACACTGAAGCTTTCTTT. The chain recombines TRBV5-4 with TRBJ1-1; unclear D gene. Germline CDR1 reads SGHNT; CDR2 reads YYREEE (reference sequence). V was cut by 5 bases and J by 2 bases, with 13 bases left in between. The CDR3 sequence is 14 residues long.

This clone was found once. The chain joins TRBV7-2 to TRBJ2-3, with unresolved D. The CDR3 is 15 residues long. Germline CDR1 reads SGHTA; CDR2 reads FQGNSA. V lost 8 bases and J 1 base, leaving 16 bases between the germline ends. The CDR3 sequence: CASGIVGQGTDTQYF. Here the CDR3 DNA reads TGTGCCAGCGGGATAGTGGGTCAGGGCACAGATACGCAGTATTTT.

The chain carries TRBV7-7 and TRBJ2-1; TRBD2 matches 7 bases. The length of the CDR3 is 12 residues. V shed 5 bases, J shed 10 bases, and the junction held 5 bases outside the gene matches. Germline V gives CDR1 SSHAT, CDR2 FNYEAQ (reference sequence). CDR3 residues: CASSHGGDEQFF. The CDR3 DNA sequence: TGTGCCAGCAGCCATGGGGGGGACGAGCAGTTCTTC.

The genes are TRBV5-6 and TRBJ1-2; 9 positions match TRBD1. Per germline, CDR1 SGHDT and CDR2 YYEEEE. The CDR3 sequence is 16 residues long. The ends lost 0 bases at V and 6 bases at J; junction bases unmatched: 9. As DNA, the CDR3 is TGTGCCAGCAGCTTGGCCCCATCCGGGACAGGGAATGGCTACACCTTC. It specifies CASSLAPSGTGNGYTF.

The chain uses TRBV28 and TRBJ2-3, with D perhaps given as TRBD1 or TRBD2 (5 bases each). The CDR3 covers 16 residues. The germline CDR1 and CDR2 sequences are MDHEN and SYDVKM. V was cut by 5 bases and J by 0 bases, with 15 bases left in between. CDR3 nucleotides: TGTGCCAGCAGTGTATTGGCAGGGACCAGCACAGATACGCAGTATTTT. Protein: CASSVLAGTSTDTQYF.

The chain has TRBV7-3 and TRBJ2-1, with 9 bases that match TRBD1. Germline V gene lookup returns CDR1 SGHTA and CDR2 FQGTGA. The CDR3 totals 13 residues. V lost 5 bases to trimming and J lost 8 bases; unmatched junction nucleotides: 4. The CDR3 sequence: CASSPQGADEQFF. The CDR3 DNA sequence: TGTGCCAGCAGCCCACAGGGGGCGGATGAGCAGTTCTTC.

This chain connects TRBV28 to TRBJ2-2; TRBD2 matches 7 bases. Germline CDR1 is MDHEN and CDR2 is SYDVKM. J lost 5 bases, V lost 5 bases, and 11 bases had no gene match. The CDR3 is 16 residues long. CDR3 protein: CASSGGGPVRTGELFF. The CDR3 DNA is TGTGCCAGCAGTGGGGGGGGACCCGTTCGTACCGGGGAGCTGTTTTTT.

For the CDR3, the DNA is TGTGCCAGCACCTTCGTGGGAGATGGGCGCCAAGAGACCCAGTACTTC. It is translated as CASTFVGDGRQETQYF. The rearrangement uses TRBV11-2 and TRBJ2-5; D possibly corresponds to TRBD2 (5 bases). The V end was cut by 7 bases, the J end by 1 base, with 19 bases between. Germline values: CDR1 SGHAT, CDR2 FQNNGV. This CDR3 is built from 16 residues.

The J gene is TRBJ1-4, the V gene TRBV9; 8 bases align to TRBD1. J lost 8 bases, V lost 4 bases, and 10 bases had no gene match. The CDR3 sequence is 15 residues long. Per germline, CDR1 SGDLS and CDR2 YYNGEE. The CDR3 spells CASSPPGTGHEKLFF. CDR3 DNA sequence: TGTGCCAGCAGCCCCCCCGGGACAGGTCACGAAAAACTGTTTTTT.

This clone has only one observation. The rearrangement joins TRBV6-1 to TRBJ2-7, with D tentatively TRBD1 (6 bases). Between the trimmed V and J ends, which lost 6 bases and 4 bases, there was a span of 16 bases. The germline gives CDR1 MNHNS, CDR2 SASEGT. The CDR3 extends over 14 amino acids. The CDR3 sequence: CASSLQGARYEQYF. The CDR3 DNA is TGTGCCAGCAGCCTACAGGGAGCAAGGTACGAGCAGTACTTC.

The chain carries TRBV11-3 and TRBJ2-1, with a possible D match to TRBD1 (6 bases). The CDR3 length is 11 residues. The germline CDR1 and CDR2 sequences are SGHNT and YENEEA. V was pared by 8 bases and J by 12 bases, with 14 bases between. The CDR3 loop reads CASSWGTTQFF. Written as DNA, the CDR3 is TGTGCCAGCTCCTGGGGGACAACGCAGTTCTTC. Filled out from reference TRBV11-3 and TRBJ2-1, the complete variable domain reads EAGVVQSPRYKIIEKKQPVAFWCNPISGHNTLYWYLQNLGQGPELLIRYENEEAVDDSQLPKDRFSAERLKGVDSTLKIQPAELGDSAVYLCASSWGTTQFFGPGTRLTVL.

The genes are TRBV27 and TRBJ2-1; 7 positions agree with TRBD1. V shed 4 bases and J 6 bases; nucleotides not matched to a gene: 0. The CDR3 extends over 12 amino acids. Looked up from germline, CDR1 is MNHEY and CDR2 is SMNVEV (reference sequence). The CDR3: CASSWTGNEQFF. Here the CDR3 DNA reads TGTGCCAGCAGTTGGACAGGCAATGAGCAGTTCTTC.

The rearrangement joins TRBV11-2 to TRBJ2-1; 11 nucleotides match TRBD2. The trim removed 4 bases at V and 5 bases at J, leaving 4 bases unmatched. Germline V CDR1 and CDR2: SGHAT, FQNNGV. The CDR3 spans 15 residues. DNA for the CDR3: TGTGCCAGCAGCTCTCGACTAGCGGGAAACAATGAGCAGTTCTTC. It codes for CASSSRLAGNNEQFF. Using reference TRBV11-2 and TRBJ2-1 for the parts outside the CDR3, the full variable domain is EAGVAQSPRYKIIEKRQSVAFWCNPISGHATLYWYQQILGQGPKLLIQFQNNGVVDDSQLPKDRFSAERLKGVDSTLKIQPAKLEDSAVYLCASSSRLAGNNEQFFGPGTRLTVL.

The chain combines TRBV15 with TRBJ1-5, with D unresolved. Germline V gives CDR1 LNHNV, CDR2 YYDKDF (reference sequence). The CDR3 consists of 14 residues. Trimming took off 4 bases at V and 3 bases at J, with 10 bases between the two ends. The CDR3 DNA is TGTGCCACCAGCACGAAGGACCTCAATCAGCCCCAGCATTTT. Amino acid sequence: CATSTKDLNQPQHF. Full variable domain (remainder filled in from reference TRBV15 and TRBJ1-5): DAMVIQNPRYQVTQFGKPVTLSCSQTLNHNVMYWYQQKSSQAPKLLFHYYDKDFNNEADTPDNFQSRRPNTSFCFLDIRSPGLGDTAMYLCATSTKDLNQPQHFGDGTRLSIL.

This sequence joins TRBV6-4 and TRBJ2-5; TRBD2 matches at 10 bases. Germline V lookup: CDR1 MRHNA, CDR2 SNTAGT. CDR3 size: 15 residues. V was clipped by 2 bases and J by 3 bases; unmatched bases: 3. The CDR3 protein is CASSDSLAGEETQYF. The CDR3 DNA follows: TGTGCCAGCAGTGACAGTCTAGCGGGGGAAGAGACCCAGTACTTC.

The V gene is TRBV28, the J gene TRBJ2-7; D remains ambiguous. V was trimmed by 6 bases and J by 1 base, leaving 19 bases between them. Per the germline V gene, CDR1 is MDHEN and CDR2 is SYDVKM. This CDR3 has 16 amino acids. The CDR3 coding sequence is TGTGCCAGCAGACTGAGAGGCAGATCAGGATCCTACGAGCAGTACTTC. Residues: CASRLRGRSGSYEQYF.

The V and J genes are TRBV29-1 and TRBJ2-7; either TRBD1 or TRBD2 may supply D (6 bases each). V was pared by 2 bases and J by 8 bases, with 13 bases between. Germline V gene sequence: CDR1 SQVTM, CDR2 ANQGSEA. This CDR3 spans 12 amino acids. The CDR3 spells CSVEYGGLQQYF. The CDR3 nucleotides read TGCAGCGTTGAATACGGGGGCTTGCAGCAGTACTTC.

CDR3 DNA sequence: TGTGCCATCAGGAAGGGGGCCGATAGCAATCAGCCCCAGCATTTT. Protein: CAIRKGADSNQPQHF. The V and J genes are TRBV10-3 and TRBJ1-5; 7 bases fit TRBD1. J lost 0 bases, V lost 6 bases, and 5 bases had no gene match. The CDR3 is 15 amino acids. From germline, CDR1 is ENHRY and CDR2 SYGVKD.